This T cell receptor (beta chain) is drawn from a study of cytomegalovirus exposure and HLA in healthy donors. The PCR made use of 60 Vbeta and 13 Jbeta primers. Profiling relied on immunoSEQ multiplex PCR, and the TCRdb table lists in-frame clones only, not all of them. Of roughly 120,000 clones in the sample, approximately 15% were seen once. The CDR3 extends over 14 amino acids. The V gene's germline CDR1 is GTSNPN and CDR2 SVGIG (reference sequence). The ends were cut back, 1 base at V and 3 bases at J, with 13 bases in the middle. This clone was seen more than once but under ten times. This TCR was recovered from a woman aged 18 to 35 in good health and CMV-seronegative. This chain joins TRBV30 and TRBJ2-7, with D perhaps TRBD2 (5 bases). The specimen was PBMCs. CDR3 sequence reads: CAWSGGRNFYEQYF. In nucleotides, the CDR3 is TGTGCCTGGAGTGGCGGGCGGAATTTCTACGAGCAGTACTTC.